What follows are 20 T cell receptor beta chains derived from one specimen sequenced in a study of T-cell memory formation after mild COVID-19. MiXCR was run by TCRdb on the 5' RACE reads, yielding one entry per CDR3 protein. The sample includes hundreds of thousands of distinct CDR3 sequences, 20% seen only once; the top ten take 12%. The material sequenced was PBMCs or a T cell subset sorted from them (not recorded which). These receptors all stem from an adult woman who had mild COVID-19 (a few samples of this study predate the infection). Cell type and time point are not known.

The sample holds a few counts of this clonotype. The V gene is TRBV2, the J gene TRBJ2-5; D ambiguous. V was trimmed by 7 bases and J by 0 bases, leaving 6 bases between them. The CDR3 extends over 12 amino acids. The germline V gene has CDR1 SNHLY and CDR2 FYNNEI. CDR3 bases: TGTGCCAGCACGAGCGACCAAGAGACCCAGTACTTC. It translates to CASTSDQETQYF.

This clonotype has a handful of counts. This rearrangement joins TRBV20-1 to TRBJ2-3; 12 bases map to TRBD2. The J segment lost 5 bases and the V segment lost 5 bases, leaving 8 bases of the junction unmatched. Germline CDR1 reads DFQATT; CDR2 reads SNEGSKA (reference sequence). CDR3 length: 15 residues. The CDR3 is CSAPPGLAGRDTQYF. The CDR3 coding sequence is TGCAGTGCTCCCCCCGGACTAGCGGGGAGAGATACGCAGTATTTT.

This chain links TRBV7-9 with TRBJ2-7, with D perhaps given as TRBD1 or TRBD2 (6 bases each). CDR3 length equals 18 residues. The V and J ends lost 1 base and 4 bases respectively, with 23 bases between them. CDR1 is SEHNR and CDR2 is FQNEAQ in the germline V gene (reference sequence). CDR3 nucleotide sequence: TGTGCCAGCAGCTTAGGGACACCTCAGGGGAGGTTTTATTACGAGCAGTACTTC. Its protein product is CASSLGTPQGRFYYEQYF. The variable domain in full, with the rest retrieved from reference TRBV7-9 and TRBJ2-7, is DTGVSQNPRHKITKRGQNVTFRCDPISEHNRLYWYRQTLGQGPEFLTYFQNEAQLEKSRLLSDRFSAERPKGSFSTLEIQRTEQGDSAMYLCASSLGTPQGRFYYEQYFGPGTRLTVT.

This chain links TRBV12-3 or TRBV12-4 with TRBJ2-1, with 8 bases that match TRBD2. V shed 8 bases and J 8 bases; nucleotides not matched to a gene: 11. This CDR3 region has 14 residues. CDR3 DNA: TGTGCCAGCTCTATACCGGGGGGGGTGCATGAGCAGTTCTTC. Translation gives CASSIPGGVHEQFF.

This clonotype has a count of ten or more. The chain carries TRBV12-3 or TRBV12-4 and TRBJ2-7; 12 bases map to TRBD2. The CDR3 loop spans 14 amino acids. J was trimmed by 5 bases and V by 6 bases; bases with no gene match: 5. CDR3 DNA sequence: TGTGCCAGCAGGCTAGCGGGAGGGAGAAACGAGCAGTACTTC. This translates into CASRLAGGRNEQYF.

This CDR3 is CASSIFQGINQPQHF. The CDR3 DNA reads as TGTGCCAGTAGTATCTTTCAGGGTATCAATCAGCCCCAGCATTTT. V usage is TRBV19 and J usage is TRBJ1-5, with a possible D match to TRBD1 (5 bases). Trimming pared 3 bases from V and 3 bases from J, leaving 12 bases between. Germline CDR1 LNHDA, CDR2 SQIVND (reference sequence). CDR3 length equals 15 residues. The entire variable domain, with the rest obtained from reference TRBV19 and TRBJ1-5, is as follows: DGGITQSPKYLFRKEGQNVTLSCEQNLNHDAMYWYRQDPGQGLRLIYYSQIVNDFQKGDIAEGYSVSREKKESFPLTVTSAQKNPTAFYLCASSIFQGINQPQHFGDGTRLSIL.

This chain connects TRBV15 to TRBJ1-1; D is ambiguous. V was cut by 0 bases and J by 8 bases, with 7 bases left in between. This CDR3 is 12 amino acids long. Germline values: CDR1 LNHNV, CDR2 YYDKDF (reference sequence). The CDR3 DNA is TGTGCCACCAGCAGAGATGGCAGGGAAGCTTTCTTT. It yields the protein CATSRDGREAFF.

This clonotype was seen a few times. This chain connects TRBV28 to TRBJ2-7; 9 nucleotides align to TRBD2. This CDR3 has 13 residues. CDR1 MDHEN and CDR2 SYDVKM come from the germline V gene. The V gene end was trimmed by 5 bases and the J gene end by 4 bases; junction bases not matched to a gene: 3. The CDR3 spells CASSASGVYEQYF. The CDR3 DNA sequence: TGTGCCAGCAGTGCTAGCGGGGTTTACGAGCAGTACTTC.

The chain carries TRBV7-9 and TRBJ2-7, with D perhaps matching TRBD1 or TRBD2 (5 bases each). The ends were cut back, 4 bases at V and 2 bases at J, with 18 bases in the middle. The CDR3 totals 16 residues. CDR1 and CDR2 (germline): SEHNR, FQNEAQ (reference sequence). The CDR3 region is CASSSYSGTQTYEQYF. The CDR3 DNA is TGTGCCAGCAGCTCTTATTCCGGGACCCAGACCTACGAGCAGTACTTC.

This clonotype showed up just a few times. The chain combines TRBV11-3 with TRBJ2-5, with 7 bases matching TRBD2. J lost 5 bases, V lost 2 bases, and 2 bases had no gene match. Germline CDR1 is SGHNT and CDR2 is YENEEA. This CDR3 has 13 residues. The CDR3, as DNA: TGTGCCAGCAGCTTACCGGGAGGTGAGACCCAGTACTTC. Translated: CASSLPGGETQYF. The whole variable domain, remainder taken from reference TRBV11-3 and TRBJ2-5, is EAGVVQSPRYKIIEKKQPVAFWCNPISGHNTLYWYLQNLGQGPELLIRYENEEAVDDSQLPKDRFSAERLKGVDSTLKIQPAELGDSAVYLCASSLPGGETQYFGPGTRLLVL.

The chain joins TRBV4-3 to TRBJ2-6; TRBD1 matches at 8 bases. This CDR3 comprises 17 residues. Trimming at V came to 0 bases and at J to 10 bases, leaving 11 bases not matched to a gene. Per the germline V gene, CDR1 is LGHNA and CDR2 is YSLEER. For the CDR3, the DNA is TGCGCCAGCAGCCAAGAAGCGACAGGGGCCGGAGGGAACGTCCTGACTTTC. Translating it yields CASSQEATGAGGNVLTF.

This clonotype occurred a few times. The CDR3 coding sequence is TGTGCCAGCAGTTTAGTTGACAGGCAGGGGATCACAGATACGCAGTATTTT. Its translation: CASSLVDRQGITDTQYF. V and J are TRBV12-3 or TRBV12-4 and TRBJ2-3; D possibly corresponds to TRBD1 (6 bases). This CDR3 is built from 17 residues. Trimming took off 1 base at V and 2 bases at J, with 16 bases between the two ends.

This clonotype has more than one count but fewer than ten. V gene TRBV12-3 or TRBV12-4 combines with J gene TRBJ2-4; 8 bases map to TRBD2. The CDR3 length is 14 residues. The junction had 7 bases not matched to a gene; V was cut back by 9 bases and J by 3 bases. The CDR3 here is CASVSGGGKNIQYF. For the CDR3, the DNA is TGTGCCAGTGTGAGCGGGGGCGGCAAAAACATTCAGTACTTC.

This chain links TRBV5-1 with TRBJ1-4; a possible D gene is TRBD1 (5 bases). Trimming stripped 5 bases from V and 2 bases from J, with 13 bases between. CDR1 is SGHRS, CDR2 YFSETQ, per germline. CDR3 size: 15 residues. The CDR3 sequence is CASRKRGMTNEKLFF. In nucleotides, the CDR3 is TGCGCCAGCAGGAAAAGGGGAATGACTAATGAAAAACTGTTTTTT.

The chain recombines TRBV6-6 with TRBJ2-5; TRBD1 aligns across 8 bases. Germline values: CDR1 MNHNY, CDR2 SVGAGI (reference sequence). With V trimmed by 2 bases and J by 5 bases, 13 bases remained unmatched. CDR3 length equals 17 residues. DNA of the CDR3: TGTGCCAGCAGTTACCGGGGACAGGTCCCTTGGGGGGAGACCCAGTACTTC. Protein product: CASSYRGQVPWGETQYF.

The rearrangement joins TRBV9 to TRBJ2-2; no clear D gene. The V end lost 2 bases, the J end lost 5 bases, and 13 bases lay between the germline ends. The CDR3 length is 15 residues. The germline gives CDR1 SGDLS, CDR2 YYNGEE. The CDR3 loop reads CASSVEGLWTGELFF. Written as DNA, the CDR3 is TGTGCCAGCAGCGTGGAAGGTCTCTGGACCGGGGAGCTGTTTTTT.

V gene TRBV12-3 or TRBV12-4 combines with J gene TRBJ2-1, with TRBD2 matching 7 bases. The J segment lost 2 bases and the V segment lost 8 bases, leaving 6 bases of the junction unmatched. The CDR3 is made up of 14 amino acids. The CDR3 loop is CASGVSGAYNEQFF. DNA of the CDR3: TGTGCCAGCGGAGTGAGCGGGGCCTACAATGAGCAGTTCTTC.

V is TRBV20-1 and J is TRBJ2-2; D is tentatively TRBD1 or TRBD2 (6 bases each). The V end was cut by 0 bases, the J end by 3 bases, with 11 bases between. Germline CDR1 reads DFQATT; CDR2 reads SNEGSKA (reference sequence). CDR3 length: 15 amino acids. CDR3 in DNA: TGCAGTGCTAGAGAGGGGGGCGCTGACACCGGGGAGCTGTTTTTT. Translating gives CSAREGGADTGELFF.

J is TRBJ1-2 and V is TRBV5-1, with TRBD1 matching over 7 bases. Per germline, CDR1 SGHRS and CDR2 YFSETQ. This CDR3 contains 14 residues. J was trimmed by 5 bases and V by 3 bases; bases with no gene match: 7. The CDR3 reads CASSYTGEKYGYTF. In nucleotides, the CDR3 is TGCGCCAGCAGCTATACAGGGGAAAAGTATGGCTACACCTTC.

This clonotype came up many times. This rearrangement joins TRBV5-1 to TRBJ2-1, with D possibly being TRBD1 or TRBD2 (5 bases each). This CDR3 comprises 14 residues. V shed 0 bases and J shed 5 bases, with 9 bases lying between them. CDR1 and CDR2 from the germline V gene are SGHRS and YFSETQ. CDR3: CASSLDGDHNEQFF. For the CDR3, the DNA is TGCGCCAGCAGCTTGGATGGGGACCACAATGAGCAGTTCTTC.